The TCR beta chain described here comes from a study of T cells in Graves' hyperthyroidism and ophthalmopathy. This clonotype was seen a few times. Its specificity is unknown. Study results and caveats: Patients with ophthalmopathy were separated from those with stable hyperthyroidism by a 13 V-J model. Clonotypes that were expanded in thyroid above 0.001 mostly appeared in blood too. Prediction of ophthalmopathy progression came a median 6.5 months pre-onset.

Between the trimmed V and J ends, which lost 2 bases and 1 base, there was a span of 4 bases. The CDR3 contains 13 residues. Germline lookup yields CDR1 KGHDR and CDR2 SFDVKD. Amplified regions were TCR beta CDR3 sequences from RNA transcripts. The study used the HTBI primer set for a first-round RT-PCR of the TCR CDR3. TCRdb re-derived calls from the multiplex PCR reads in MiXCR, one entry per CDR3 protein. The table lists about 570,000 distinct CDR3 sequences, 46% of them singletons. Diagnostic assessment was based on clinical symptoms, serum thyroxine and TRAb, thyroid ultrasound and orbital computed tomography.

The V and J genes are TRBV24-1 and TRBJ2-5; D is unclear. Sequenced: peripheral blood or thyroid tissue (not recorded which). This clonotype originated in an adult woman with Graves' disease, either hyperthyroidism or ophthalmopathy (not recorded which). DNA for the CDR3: TGTGCCACCAGTGATTCCCGCCAAGAGACCCAGTACTTC. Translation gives CATSDSRQETQYF.